The rows below give T cell receptor beta chains drawn from one sample of a study of blood T cell repertoires in COVID-19. Libraries were prepared by immunoSEQ multiplex PCR; TCRdb keeps only in-frame clonotypes and omits some of them. The table lists 150,000 to 200,000 clones, 70% to 90% of them singletons. Sequencing used peripheral blood. These TCRs come from a man in his forties with active or convalescent COVID-19. The CDR3 runs from the conserved cysteine through the conserved F or W. The D gene is left open where the match is weak. Clone size is not always given. Where it is, it says once, few, many or a class for expanded clones.

abundance	d_gene	v_gene	j_gene	CDR3nt	CDR3aa
few	.	TRBV2	TRBJ1-6	TGTGCCAGTCCGCGGACAATGGATTCACCCCTCCACTTT	CASPRTMDSPLHF
.	.	TRBV29-1	TRBJ2-3	TGCAGCGTTGTTCTTGGTACTAGCACAGATACGCAGTATTTT	CSVVLGTSTDTQYF
.	.	TRBV7-2	TRBJ1-1	TGTGCCAGCAGCCGCAGTACCAGGGTTGAAGCTTTCTTT	CASSRSTRVEAFF
.	TRBD1	TRBV5-8	TRBJ2-2	TGTGCCAGCAGCTTTGTCAGGGGGAGCACCGGGGAGCTGTTTTTT	CASSFVRGSTGELFF
few	TRBD2	TRBV27	TRBJ2-1	TGTGCCAGCAGGGAGAGCGGGAGGGGCAATGAGCAGTTCTTC	CASRESGRGNEQFF
.	.	TRBV12-3/TRBV12-4	TRBJ2-5	TGTGCCAGCACCGACGGGATGGCGGAGACCCAGTACTTC	CASTDGMAETQYF
.	TRBD2	TRBV7-9	TRBJ2-1	TGTGCCAGCAGCCCGCGGGGGGGCTCAAATGAGCAGTTCTTC	CASSPRGGSNEQFF
.	TRBD1	TRBV28	TRBJ2-1	TGTGCCAGCAGACGACAGGGAAGGAATGAGCAGTTCTTC	CASRRQGRNEQFF
.	.	TRBV5-1	TRBJ2-7	TGCGCCAGCAGCTTGGGCGGGCCGGGGGTAGAGCAGTACTTC	CASSLGGPGVEQYF
.	TRBD1	TRBV6-1	TRBJ1-5	TGTGCCAGCAGTGAAGGCAGGGGGCCTGGTCAGCCCCAGCATTTT	CASSEGRGPGQPQHF
.	.	TRBV27	TRBJ1-6	TGTGCCAGCAGTTTCGGACAGCCCAGCTCCTATAATTCACCCCTCCACTTT	CASSFGQPSSYNSPLHF
.	.	TRBV10-3	TRBJ1-2	TGTGCCATCAGCGCTTCTATTCCAGGGATTTACAACTATGGCTACACCTTC	CAISASIPGIYNYGYTF
.	.	TRBV7-9	TRBJ2-7	TGTGCCAGCAAAGGCCTGGGAGGTCACGAGCAGTACTTC	CASKGLGGHEQYF
.	.	TRBV14	TRBJ1-4	TGTGCCAGCAGCCAAGATCGAGGGCTCGGCGAAAAACTGTTTTTT	CASSQDRGLGEKLFF
.	TRBD1	TRBV6-2/TRBV6-3	TRBJ2-1	TGTGCCAGCAGTCGCGAACCGGGACAGGGGTGGAATGAGCAGTTCTTC	CASSREPGQGWNEQFF
.	.	TRBV5-1	TRBJ2-6	TGCGCCAGCAGCTCAAGACCGACAGGAAACTCTGGGGCCAACGTCCTGACTTTC	CASSSRPTGNSGANVLTF
.	TRBD1	TRBV5-4	TRBJ2-1	TGTGCCAGCAGCTTGGGACAGGGGGCCCACAATGAGCAGTTCTTC	CASSLGQGAHNEQFF
.	TRBD2	TRBV27	TRBJ2-7	TGTGCCAGCAGTCCCTACACTAGCGGGAGGGTCAACGAGCAGTACTTC	CASSPYTSGRVNEQYF
once	.	TRBV9	TRBJ1-6	TGTGCCAGCAGCCCCGGTGGTAATTCACCCCTCCACTTT	CASSPGGNSPLHF
.	TRBD2	TRBV11-2	TRBJ2-3	TGTGCCAGCAGCCCCCACGGGACTAGCGGGACGGTAGATACGCAGTATTTT	CASSPHGTSGTVDTQYF
.	TRBD2	TRBV7-2	TRBJ2-4	TGTGCCAGCTCCCAGGGAGGGGTTCCAAACATTCAGTACTTC	CASSQGGVPNIQYF
.	.	TRBV11-2	TRBJ1-1	TGTGCCAGCAGCTTAGAGGCCCGTCTGAACACTGAAGCTTTCTTT	CASSLEARLNTEAFF
.	TRBD2	TRBV7-2	TRBJ2-4	TGTGCCAGCAGCTTAGCTCTAGCGGGGTTAGCCAAAAACATTCAGTACTTC	CASSLALAGLAKNIQYF
.	.	TRBV2	TRBJ2-3	TGTGCCAGCAGTCGGGACACTCAGGGTGGTAGAACAGATACGCAGTATTTT	CASSRDTQGGRTDTQYF
.	TRBD1	TRBV12-5	TRBJ2-2	TGTGCTAGTGGTTTGACAACCGGGACAGGGGTTTCCGGGGAGCTGTTTTTT	CASGLTTGTGVSGELFF
.	TRBD2	TRBV27	TRBJ2-2	TGTGCCAGCAGTGCCGGACTAGCGGGAAAGGACGGGGAGCTGTTTTTT	CASSAGLAGKDGELFF
.	.	TRBV6-1	TRBJ2-1	TGTGCCAGCAGTCCTAACTCCTACAATGAGCAGTTCTTC	CASSPNSYNEQFF
.	.	TRBV29-1	TRBJ1-1	TGCAGCGTTGAATCCGGGAGGGGGGGTACTGAAGCTTTCTTT	CSVESGRGGTEAFF
.	.	TRBV2	TRBJ1-1	TGTGCCAGCAGTGAGCAGCGAACTGAAGCTTTCTTT	CASSEQRTEAFF